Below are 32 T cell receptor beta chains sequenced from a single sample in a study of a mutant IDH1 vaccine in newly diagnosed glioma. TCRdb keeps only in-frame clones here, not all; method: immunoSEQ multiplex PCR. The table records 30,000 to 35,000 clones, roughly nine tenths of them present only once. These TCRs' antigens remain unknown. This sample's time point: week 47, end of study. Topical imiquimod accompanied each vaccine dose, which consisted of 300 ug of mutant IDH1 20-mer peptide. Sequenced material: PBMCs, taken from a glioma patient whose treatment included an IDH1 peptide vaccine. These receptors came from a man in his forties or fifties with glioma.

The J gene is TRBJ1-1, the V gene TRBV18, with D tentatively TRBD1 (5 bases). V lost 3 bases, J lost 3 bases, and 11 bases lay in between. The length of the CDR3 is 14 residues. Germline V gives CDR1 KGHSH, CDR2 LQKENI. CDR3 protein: CASSPGEGDTEAFF. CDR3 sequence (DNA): TGTGCCAGCTCACCGGGGGAAGGCGACACTGAAGCTTTCTTT. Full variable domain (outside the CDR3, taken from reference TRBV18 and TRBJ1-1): NAGVMQNPRHLVRRRGQEARLRCSPMKGHSHVYWYRQLPEEGLKFMVYLQKENIIDESGMPKERFSAEFPKEGPSILRIQQVVRGDSAAYFCASSPGEGDTEAFFGQGTRLTVV.

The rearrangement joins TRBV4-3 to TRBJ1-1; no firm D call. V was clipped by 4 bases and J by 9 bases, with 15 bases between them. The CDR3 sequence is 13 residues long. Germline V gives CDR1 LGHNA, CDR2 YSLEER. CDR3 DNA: TGCGCCAGCAGCCTCAGAATTAGTCAGAAAGCTTTCTTT. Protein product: CASSLRISQKAFF.

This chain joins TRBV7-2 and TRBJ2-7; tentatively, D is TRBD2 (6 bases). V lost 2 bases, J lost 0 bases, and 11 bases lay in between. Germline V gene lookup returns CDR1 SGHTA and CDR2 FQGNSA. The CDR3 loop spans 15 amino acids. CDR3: CASSLTPGGSYEQYF. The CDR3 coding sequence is TGTGCCAGCAGCTTAACGCCCGGGGGCTCCTACGAGCAGTACTTC.

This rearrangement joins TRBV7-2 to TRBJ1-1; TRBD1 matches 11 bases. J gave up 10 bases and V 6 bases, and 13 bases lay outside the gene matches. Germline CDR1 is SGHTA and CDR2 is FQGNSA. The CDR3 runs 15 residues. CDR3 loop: CASSGQGAYDYGAFF. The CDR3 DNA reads TGTGCCAGCAGTGGACAGGGGGCTTATGATTATGGAGCTTTCTTT.

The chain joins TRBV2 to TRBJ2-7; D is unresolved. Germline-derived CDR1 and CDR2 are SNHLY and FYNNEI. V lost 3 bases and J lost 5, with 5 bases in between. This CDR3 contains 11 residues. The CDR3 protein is CASSDWNEQYF. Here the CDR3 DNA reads TGTGCCAGCAGTGATTGGAACGAGCAGTACTTC. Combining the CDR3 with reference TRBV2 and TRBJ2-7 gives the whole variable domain EPEVTQTPSHQVTQMGQEVILRCVPISNHLYFYWYRQILGQKVEFLVSFYNNEISEKSEIFDDQFSVERPDGSNFTLKIRSTKLEDSAMYFCASSDWNEQYFGPGTRLTVT.

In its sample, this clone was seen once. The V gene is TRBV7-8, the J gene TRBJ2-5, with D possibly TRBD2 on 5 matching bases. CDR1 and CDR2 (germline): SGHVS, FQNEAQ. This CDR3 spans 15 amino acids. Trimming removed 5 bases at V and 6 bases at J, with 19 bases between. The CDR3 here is CASSLPVGDQKTQYF. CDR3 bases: TGTGCCAGCAGCCTCCCGGTGGGAGATCAAAAGACCCAGTACTTC.

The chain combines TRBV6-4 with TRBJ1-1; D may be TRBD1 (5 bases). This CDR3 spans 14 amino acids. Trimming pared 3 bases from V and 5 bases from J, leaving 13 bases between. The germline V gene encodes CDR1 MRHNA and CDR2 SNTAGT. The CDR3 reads CASSEGEEATEAFF. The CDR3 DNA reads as TGTGCCAGCAGTGAGGGGGAGGAGGCGACTGAAGCTTTCTTT.

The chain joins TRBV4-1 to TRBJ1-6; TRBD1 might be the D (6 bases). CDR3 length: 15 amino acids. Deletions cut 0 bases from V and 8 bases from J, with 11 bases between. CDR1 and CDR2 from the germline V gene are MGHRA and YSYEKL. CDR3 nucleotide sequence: TGCGCCAGCAGCCAAGATTTGGCAGGGGATTCACCCCTCCACTTT. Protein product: CASSQDLAGDSPLHF.

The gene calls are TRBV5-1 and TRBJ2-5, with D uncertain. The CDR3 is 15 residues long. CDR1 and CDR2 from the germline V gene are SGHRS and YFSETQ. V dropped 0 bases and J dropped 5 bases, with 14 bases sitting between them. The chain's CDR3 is CASSLAPGGVETQYF. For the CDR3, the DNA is TGCGCCAGCAGCTTGGCCCCGGGTGGTGTGGAGACCCAGTACTTC.

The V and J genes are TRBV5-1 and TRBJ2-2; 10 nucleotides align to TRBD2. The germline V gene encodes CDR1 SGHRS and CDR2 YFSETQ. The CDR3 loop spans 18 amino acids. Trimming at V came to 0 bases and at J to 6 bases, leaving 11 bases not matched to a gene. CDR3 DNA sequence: TGCGCCAGCAGCTTGGAACCCAGCGGGAGGGCCCGGGCCGGGGAGCTGTTTTTT. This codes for CASSLEPSGRARAGELFF.

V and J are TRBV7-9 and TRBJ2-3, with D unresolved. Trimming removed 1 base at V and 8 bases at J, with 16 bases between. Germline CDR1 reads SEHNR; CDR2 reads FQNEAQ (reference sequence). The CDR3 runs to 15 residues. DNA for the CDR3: TGTGCCAGCAGCTTAGACGGGCTCGGGCGTACTACGCAGTATTTT. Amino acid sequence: CASSLDGLGRTTQYF.

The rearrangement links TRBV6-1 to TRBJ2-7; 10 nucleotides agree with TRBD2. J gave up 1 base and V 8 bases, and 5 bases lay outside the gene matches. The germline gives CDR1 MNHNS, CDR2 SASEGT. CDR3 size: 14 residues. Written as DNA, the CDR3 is TGTGCCAGCCCAAGGACTAGCGGATCCTACGAGCAGTACTTC. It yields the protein CASPRTSGSYEQYF.

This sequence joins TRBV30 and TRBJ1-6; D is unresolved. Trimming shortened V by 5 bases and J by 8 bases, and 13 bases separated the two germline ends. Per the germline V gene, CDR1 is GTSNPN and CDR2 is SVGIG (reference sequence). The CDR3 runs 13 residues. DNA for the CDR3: TGTGCCTGGTCTTCTTTGTCCGATTCACCCCTCCACTTT. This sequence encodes CAWSSLSDSPLHF.

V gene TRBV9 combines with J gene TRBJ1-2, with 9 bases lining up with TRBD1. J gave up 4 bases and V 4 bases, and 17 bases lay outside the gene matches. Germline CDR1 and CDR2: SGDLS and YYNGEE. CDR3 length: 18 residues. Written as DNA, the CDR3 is TGTGCCAGCAGCCTAAGCCCGGGACAGGGACCCTTTGGCTATGGCTACACCTTC. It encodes CASSLSPGQGPFGYGYTF.

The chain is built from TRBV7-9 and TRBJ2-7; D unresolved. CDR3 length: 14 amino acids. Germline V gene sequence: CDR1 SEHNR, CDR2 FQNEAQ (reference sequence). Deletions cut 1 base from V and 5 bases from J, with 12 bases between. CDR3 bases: TGTGCCAGCAGCTTAGGGGGTCTCATCAACGAGCAGTACGTC. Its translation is CASSLGGLINEQYV.

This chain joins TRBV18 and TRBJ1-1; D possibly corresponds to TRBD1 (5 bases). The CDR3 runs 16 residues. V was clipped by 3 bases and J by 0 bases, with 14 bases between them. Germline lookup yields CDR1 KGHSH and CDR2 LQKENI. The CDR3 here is CASSPEWGSMNTEAFF. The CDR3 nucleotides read TGTGCCAGCTCACCGGAGTGGGGGTCCATGAACACTGAAGCTTTCTTT.

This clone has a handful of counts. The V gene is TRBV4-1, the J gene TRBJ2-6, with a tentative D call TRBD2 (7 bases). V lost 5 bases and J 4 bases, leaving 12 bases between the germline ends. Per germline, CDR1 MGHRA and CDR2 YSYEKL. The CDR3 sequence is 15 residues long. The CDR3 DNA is TGCGCCAGCAGCGGGGGGGGCCGCGGGGCCAACGTCCTGACTTTC. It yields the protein CASSGGGRGANVLTF.

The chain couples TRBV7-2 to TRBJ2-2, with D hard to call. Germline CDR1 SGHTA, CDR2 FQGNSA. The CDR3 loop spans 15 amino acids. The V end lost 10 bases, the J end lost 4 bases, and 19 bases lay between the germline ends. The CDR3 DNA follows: TGTGCCACCGAAGGGCCCCAACGAGCCACCGGGGAGCTGTTTTTT. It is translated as CATEGPQRATGELFF. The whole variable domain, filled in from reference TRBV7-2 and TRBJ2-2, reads GAGVSQSPSNKVTEKGKDVELRCDPISGHTALYWYRQSLGQGLEFLIYFQGNSAPDKSGLPSDRFSAERTGGSVSTLTIQRTQQEDSAVYLCATEGPQRATGELFFGEGSRLTVL.

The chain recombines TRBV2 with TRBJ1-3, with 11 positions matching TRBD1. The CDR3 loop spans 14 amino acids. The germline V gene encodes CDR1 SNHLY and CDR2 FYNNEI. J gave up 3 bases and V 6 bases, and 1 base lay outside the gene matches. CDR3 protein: CASRDRGLGNTIYF. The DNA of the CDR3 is TGTGCCAGCAGGGACAGGGGGCTTGGAAACACCATATATTTT.

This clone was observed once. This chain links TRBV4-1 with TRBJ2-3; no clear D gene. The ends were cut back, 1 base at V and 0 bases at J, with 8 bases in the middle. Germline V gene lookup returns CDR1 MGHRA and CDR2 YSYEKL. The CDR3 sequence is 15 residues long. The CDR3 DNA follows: TGCGCCAGCAGCCAAGTGATGCCTAGCACAGATACGCAGTATTTT. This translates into CASSQVMPSTDTQYF.

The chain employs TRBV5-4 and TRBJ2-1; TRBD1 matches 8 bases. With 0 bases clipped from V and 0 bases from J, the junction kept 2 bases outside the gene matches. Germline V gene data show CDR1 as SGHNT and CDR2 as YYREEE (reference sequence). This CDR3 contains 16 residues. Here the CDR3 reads CASSLGQGSSYNEQFF. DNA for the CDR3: TGTGCCAGCAGCTTGGGACAGGGGAGCTCCTACAATGAGCAGTTCTTC. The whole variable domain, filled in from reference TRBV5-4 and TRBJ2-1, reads ETGVTQSPTHLIKTRGQQVTLRCSSQSGHNTVSWYQQALGQGPQFIFQYYREEENGRGNFPPRFSGLQFPNYSSELNVNALELDDSALYLCASSLGQGSSYNEQFFGPGTRLTVL.

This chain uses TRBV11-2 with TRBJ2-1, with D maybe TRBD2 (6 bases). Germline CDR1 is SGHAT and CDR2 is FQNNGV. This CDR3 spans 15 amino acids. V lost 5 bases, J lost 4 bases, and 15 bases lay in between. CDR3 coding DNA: TGTGCCAGCAGCCCACTAGCATTCTCTTACAATGAGCAGTTCTTC. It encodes CASSPLAFSYNEQFF. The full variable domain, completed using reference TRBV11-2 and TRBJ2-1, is EAGVAQSPRYKIIEKRQSVAFWCNPISGHATLYWYQQILGQGPKLLIQFQNNGVVDDSQLPKDRFSAERLKGVDSTLKIQPAKLEDSAVYLCASSPLAFSYNEQFFGPGTRLTVL.

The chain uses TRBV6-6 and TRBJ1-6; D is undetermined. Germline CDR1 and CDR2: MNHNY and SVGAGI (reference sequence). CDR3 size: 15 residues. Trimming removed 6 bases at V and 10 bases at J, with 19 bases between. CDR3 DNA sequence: TGTGCCAGCAGCATCTGGGCATCCAAGGGATCACCCCTCCACTTT. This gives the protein CASSIWASKGSPLHF.

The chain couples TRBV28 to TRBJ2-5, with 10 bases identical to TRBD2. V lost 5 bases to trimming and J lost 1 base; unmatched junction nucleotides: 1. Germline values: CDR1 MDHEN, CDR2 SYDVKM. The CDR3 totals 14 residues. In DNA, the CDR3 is TGTGCCAGCAGTCTAGCGGGGGTCCAAGAGACCCAGTACTTC. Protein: CASSLAGVQETQYF.

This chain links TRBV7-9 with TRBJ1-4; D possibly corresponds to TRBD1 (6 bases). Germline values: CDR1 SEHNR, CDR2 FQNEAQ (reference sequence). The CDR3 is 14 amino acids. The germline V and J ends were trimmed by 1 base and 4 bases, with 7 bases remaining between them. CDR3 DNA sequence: TGTGCCAGCAGCTTAGGGACAGTTAATGAAAAACTGTTTTTT. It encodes CASSLGTVNEKLFF. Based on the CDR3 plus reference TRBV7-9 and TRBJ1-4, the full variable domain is DTGVSQNPRHKITKRGQNVTFRCDPISEHNRLYWYRQTLGQGPEFLTYFQNEAQLEKSRLLSDRFSAERPKGSFSTLEIQRTEQGDSAMYLCASSLGTVNEKLFFGSGTQLSVL.

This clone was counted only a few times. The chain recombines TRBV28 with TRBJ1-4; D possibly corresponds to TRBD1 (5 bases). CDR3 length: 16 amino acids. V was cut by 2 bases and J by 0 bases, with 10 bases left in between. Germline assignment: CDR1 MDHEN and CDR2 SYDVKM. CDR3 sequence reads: CASSLRGSTTNEKLFF. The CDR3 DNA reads TGTGCCAGCAGTTTACGGGGGTCCACAACTAATGAAAAACTGTTTTTT.

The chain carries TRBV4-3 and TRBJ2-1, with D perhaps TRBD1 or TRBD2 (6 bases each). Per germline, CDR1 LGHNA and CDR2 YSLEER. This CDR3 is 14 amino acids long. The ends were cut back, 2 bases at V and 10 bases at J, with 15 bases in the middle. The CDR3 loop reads CASSQSSRGQEQFF. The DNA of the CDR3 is TGCGCCAGCAGCCAAAGTAGCCGGGGGCAGGAGCAGTTCTTC.

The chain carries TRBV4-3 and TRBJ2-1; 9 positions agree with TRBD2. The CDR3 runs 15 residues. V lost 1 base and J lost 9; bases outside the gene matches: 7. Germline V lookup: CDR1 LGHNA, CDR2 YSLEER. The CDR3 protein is CASSQGVSGRSEQFF. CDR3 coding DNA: TGCGCCAGCAGCCAAGGGGTTAGCGGGAGATCTGAGCAGTTCTTC.

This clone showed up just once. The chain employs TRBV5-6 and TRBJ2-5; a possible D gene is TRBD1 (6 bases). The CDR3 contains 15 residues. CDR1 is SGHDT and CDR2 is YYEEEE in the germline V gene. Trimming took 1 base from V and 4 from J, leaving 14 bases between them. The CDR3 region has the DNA TGTGCCAGCAGCTTGTTTCAGGGGATAGTAGAGACCCAGTACTTC. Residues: CASSLFQGIVETQYF.

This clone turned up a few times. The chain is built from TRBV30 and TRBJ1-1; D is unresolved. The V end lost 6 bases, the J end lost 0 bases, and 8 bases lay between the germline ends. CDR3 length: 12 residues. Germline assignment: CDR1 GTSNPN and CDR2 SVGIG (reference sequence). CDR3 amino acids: CACSQMNTEAFF. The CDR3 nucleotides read TGTGCCTGCTCTCAGATGAACACTGAAGCTTTCTTT.

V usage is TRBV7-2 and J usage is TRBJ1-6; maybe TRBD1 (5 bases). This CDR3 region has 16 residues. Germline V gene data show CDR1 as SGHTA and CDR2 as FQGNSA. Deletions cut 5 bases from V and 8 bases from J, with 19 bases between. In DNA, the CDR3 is TGTGCCAGCAGCCCAAGGTCGGGACGTATATATTCACCCCTCCACTTT. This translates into CASSPRSGRIYSPLHF.

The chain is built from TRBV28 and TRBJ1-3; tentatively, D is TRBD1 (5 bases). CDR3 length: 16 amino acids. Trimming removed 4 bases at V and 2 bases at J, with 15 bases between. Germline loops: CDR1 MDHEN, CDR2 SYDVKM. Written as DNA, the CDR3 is TGTGCCAGCAGTTCCACCTCCCAGGGAGCTGGAAACACCATATATTTT. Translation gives CASSSTSQGAGNTIYF.